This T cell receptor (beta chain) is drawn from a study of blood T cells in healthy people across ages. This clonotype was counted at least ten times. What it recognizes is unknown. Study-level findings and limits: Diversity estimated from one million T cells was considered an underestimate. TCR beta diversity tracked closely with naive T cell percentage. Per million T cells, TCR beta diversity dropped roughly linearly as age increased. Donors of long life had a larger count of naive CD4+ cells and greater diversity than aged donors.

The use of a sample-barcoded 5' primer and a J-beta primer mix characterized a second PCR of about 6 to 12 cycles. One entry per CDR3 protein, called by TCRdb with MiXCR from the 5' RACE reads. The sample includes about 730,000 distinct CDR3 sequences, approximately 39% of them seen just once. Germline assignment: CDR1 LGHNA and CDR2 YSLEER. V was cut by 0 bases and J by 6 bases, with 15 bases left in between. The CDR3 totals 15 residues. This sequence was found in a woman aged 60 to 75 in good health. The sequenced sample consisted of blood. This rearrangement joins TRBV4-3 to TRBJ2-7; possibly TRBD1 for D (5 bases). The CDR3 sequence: CASSQDRFQGLEQYF. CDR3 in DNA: TGCGCCAGCAGCCAAGACAGGTTCCAGGGTCTCGAGCAGTACTTC.